This entry lists 6 T cell receptor beta chains sequenced from one sample in a study of blood T cell repertoires in COVID-19. The assay was immunoSEQ multiplex PCR, and TCRdb's table has in-frame clones only and misses some. The profile shows 110,000 or so clones, roughly 80% of them singletons. Sequencing was done on a sample of peripheral blood. The receptors derive from a man aged 70 or older with acute or convalescent COVID-19.

This rearrangement joins TRBV11-2 to TRBJ1-3; TRBD1 matches 12 bases. The CDR3 covers 13 residues. The junction had 4 bases not matched to a gene; V was cut back by 8 bases and J by 8 bases. Germline V lookup: CDR1 SGHAT, CDR2 FQNNGV. This chain's CDR3 is CASSRDRGHTIYF. The CDR3 DNA reads as TGTGCCAGCTCCCGGGACAGGGGGCACACCATATATTTT.

This chain joins TRBV28 and TRBJ1-2; 7 nucleotides match TRBD1. Trimming cost V 10 bases and J 4 bases; bases outside gene matches: 12. The germline V gene encodes CDR1 MDHEN and CDR2 SYDVKM. There are 14 residues in the CDR3. The CDR3 loop reads CATHPGDRIYGYTF. As DNA, the CDR3 is TGTGCCACTCACCCGGGGGACAGAATCTATGGCTACACCTTC.

The genes are TRBV18 and TRBJ2-1, with D hard to call. The CDR3 runs 16 residues. V was clipped by 2 bases and J by 9 bases, with 20 bases between them. The V gene's germline CDR1 is KGHSH and CDR2 LQKENI. CDR3: CASSPELTWLLLEQFF. As DNA, the CDR3 is TGTGCCAGCTCACCAGAACTGACATGGCTGCTTCTTGAGCAGTTCTTC. Full variable domain (remainder filled in from reference TRBV18 and TRBJ2-1): NAGVMQNPRHLVRRRGQEARLRCSPMKGHSHVYWYRQLPEEGLKFMVYLQKENIIDESGMPKERFSAEFPKEGPSILRIQQVVRGDSAAYFCASSPELTWLLLEQFFGPGTRLTVL.

The chain employs TRBV18 and TRBJ2-1; TRBD2 aligns across 13 bases. Germline V gene lookup returns CDR1 KGHSH and CDR2 LQKENI. V was pared by 6 bases and J by 8 bases, with 7 bases of the junction left unmatched. This CDR3 comprises 15 residues. The CDR3 protein is CASSSRTSGGDEQFF. The DNA for the CDR3 is TGTGCCAGCTCGTCACGGACTAGCGGGGGAGATGAGCAGTTCTTC.

This clone was counted only a few times. The rearrangement links TRBV6-2 or TRBV6-3 to TRBJ2-7; 9 bases map to TRBD2. Trimming took 4 bases from V and 5 from J; bases not matched to a gene: 15. Germline lookup yields CDR1 MNHEY and CDR2 SVGEGT. The CDR3 is made up of 17 amino acids. CDR3: CASSSRSGSPKSDEQYF. The CDR3 nucleotides read TGTGCCAGCAGTTCACGTAGCGGGAGCCCCAAGTCCGACGAGCAGTACTTC.

This clone occurred a few times. V usage is TRBV9 and J usage is TRBJ2-2; D gene unclear. The V gene's germline CDR1 is SGDLS and CDR2 YYNGEE. The CDR3 spans 14 residues. The V gene lost 2 bases and the J gene lost 1 base, with 6 bases spanning the gap. CDR3 protein: CASSVLRNTGELFF. The CDR3 DNA follows: TGTGCCAGCAGCGTTCTGAGGAACACCGGGGAGCTGTTTTTT.